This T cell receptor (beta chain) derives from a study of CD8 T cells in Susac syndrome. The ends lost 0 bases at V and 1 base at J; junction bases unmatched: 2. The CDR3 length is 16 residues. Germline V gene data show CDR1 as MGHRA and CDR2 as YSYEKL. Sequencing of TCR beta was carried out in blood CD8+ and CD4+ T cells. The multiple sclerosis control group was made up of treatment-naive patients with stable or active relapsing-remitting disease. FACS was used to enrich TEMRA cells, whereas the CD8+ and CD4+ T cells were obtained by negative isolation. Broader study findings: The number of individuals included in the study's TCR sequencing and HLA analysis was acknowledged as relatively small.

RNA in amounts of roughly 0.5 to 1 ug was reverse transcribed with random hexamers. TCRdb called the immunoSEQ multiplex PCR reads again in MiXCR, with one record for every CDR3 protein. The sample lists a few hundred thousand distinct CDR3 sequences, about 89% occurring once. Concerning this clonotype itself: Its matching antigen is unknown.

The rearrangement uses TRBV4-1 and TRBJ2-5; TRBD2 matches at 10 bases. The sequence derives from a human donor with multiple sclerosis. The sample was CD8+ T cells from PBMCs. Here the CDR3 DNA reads TGCGCCAGCAGCCAAGAGGAGCGGGGGGGCCAAGAGACCCAGTACTTC. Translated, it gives CASSQEERGGQETQYF.